This T cell receptor (beta chain) comes out of a study of cytomegalovirus exposure and HLA in healthy donors. The study's findings and limits: In an earlier analysis, in fewer than 700 donors, most V segments appeared productive either ~87% or ~30% of the time.

The study ran its PCR with 60 Vbeta and 13 Jbeta primers. Here immunoSEQ multiplex PCR was the method, and the copy in TCRdb shows in-frame clones only, minus some. The sample contains 180,000 or so clones, 65% to 85% of which appear only once. Trimming took 3 bases from V and 4 from J, leaving 15 bases between them. Looked up from germline, CDR1 is SGHNT and CDR2 is YYREEE (reference sequence). The CDR3 sequence is 15 residues long. Worth noting for this clone: Its target is unknown.

Sequenced: PBMCs. The sequence came from a girl between 10 and 17 years old in good health and CMV-seropositive. J is TRBJ2-3 and V is TRBV5-4, with D maybe TRBD2 (6 bases). CDR3 residues: CASSSAGIGADTQYF. DNA for the CDR3: TGTGCCAGCAGCTCCGCGGGAATTGGTGCAGATACGCAGTATTTT.